The present entry profiles one T cell receptor (beta chain) with its context. Its antigen is as yet unknown. The entry originates in a study of graft-versus-host responses after intestinal transplantation. Overall study: Transplants were multivisceral, liver-intestinal, or isolated intestinal. Anti-thymocyte globulin induction preceded 2 to 4 years of tacrolimus and steroid maintenance in all recipients. Broader study findings: GvH clones detected in recipient marrow included some appearing first in ileum or blood. Allograft clonal ratios (graft-versus-host to host-versus-graft) were high in patients who had graft-donor T cell macrochimerism.

Using immunoSEQ multiplex PCR, the repertoire was profiled, and TCRdb retains in-frame clones only, with some absent. The table shows about 15,000 clones, with under 85% occurring only once. Processing of graft tissue released intraepithelial and lamina propria lymphocytes. V was cut by 1 base and J by 3 bases, with 10 bases left in between. Germline lookup yields CDR1 LNHNV and CDR2 YYDKDF (reference sequence). This CDR3 contains 16 residues. This clonotype was obtained from a human patient who received an intestinal transplant, so some T cells may come from the graft donor. Here the sequenced sample was ileum tissue, taken roughly 460 days after intestinal transplant. The chain links TRBV15 to TRBJ2-6; unclear D gene. The CDR3 loop reads CATSRGVGFGANVLTF. The CDR3 DNA is TGTGCCACCAGCAGAGGCGTGGGCTTTGGGGCCAACGTCCTGACTTTC.